This TCR beta chain comes out of a study of T-cell memory formation after mild COVID-19. Turning to the study itself: TCR clustering was largely donor specific. Findings of the study overall: Pre-infection memory held some responding clones, suggesting pre-existing cross-reactive T cells responded. CD4+ bias marked clones expanding day 15 to 37, unlike balanced contracting clones.

Constant-segment primers were used for 5'RACE, and the resulting TCR alpha and TCR beta cDNA libraries carried sample barcodes and UMIs. TCRdb re-called the 5' RACE reads through MiXCR, storing one row per CDR3 protein. The sample shows hundreds of thousands of distinct CDR3 sequences, less than 25% of them seen only once. Trimming pared 3 bases from V and 2 bases from J, leaving 18 bases between. The CDR3 has 17 amino acids. The germline CDR1 and CDR2 sequences are MGHRA and YSYEKL. On this clonotype itself: Its antigen remains unidentified.

The material sequenced was PBMCs or a T cell subset sorted from them (not recorded which). This chain connects TRBV4-1 to TRBJ2-3; D perhaps matches TRBD1 (6 bases). This TCR derives from an adult woman who had mild COVID-19 (a few samples of this study predate the infection). Cell type and time point are not known. In DNA form, the CDR3 reads TGCGCCAGCAGCCAGGGGGCCCTGGGAATGTTCACAGATACGCAGTATTTT. Protein: CASSQGALGMFTDTQYF.